This TCR beta chain was found in a study of blood T cells in healthy people across ages. Next came a second PCR, run for about 6 to 11 cycles, which used a sample-barcoded 5' primer along with a J-beta primer mix. TCRdb used MiXCR to reprocess the 5' RACE reads, holding one entry per CDR3 protein. The table has approximately 850,000 distinct CDR3 sequences, about three fifths seen once. The CDR3 totals 13 residues. Trimming removed 3 bases at V and 8 bases at J, with 13 bases between. The source material was blood. The chain employs TRBV12-3 or TRBV12-4 and TRBJ1-2; unclear D gene. The receptor's source is a man in his thirties or forties in good health. The CDR3 protein is CASSFLGSGGYTF. The CDR3, as DNA: TGTGCCAGCAGTTTCTTGGGGTCGGGGGGCTACACCTTC.